The 17 T cell receptor beta chains in this list originate from one sample, sequenced in a study of cytomegalovirus exposure and HLA in healthy donors (dated 2017 in TCRdb). The method was the immunoSEQ multiplex PCR assay. A mixture of 60 forward primers for TCR Vbeta segments and 13 reverse primers for TCR Jbeta segments was used in the multiplex PCR. In TCRdb, the immuneACCESS table is reduced to in-frame sequences with V and J assigned. These tables do not hold every clone; where another copy was compared, an unresolved V gene accounts for under half, and the others remain unexplained. The sample has fewer than 130,000 clones on record, around 84% of them singletons. The ten largest account for under 1.5% of the sample. The sample was PBMCs. These receptors all come from a young woman in good health and CMV-seronegative.

The V gene is TRBV7-2, the J gene TRBJ2-1, with TRBD2 as a possible D gene (6 bases). The CDR3 is 12 residues long. V shed 8 bases and J shed 10 bases, with 15 bases lying between them. CDR1 is SGHTA, CDR2 FQGNSA, per germline. The CDR3 sequence: CASDFSGGEQFF. In DNA, the CDR3 is TGTGCCAGCGACTTCTCTGGGGGGGAGCAGTTCTTC.

The genes are TRBV7-7 and TRBJ1-1; 9 bases are a match to TRBD1. V dropped 5 bases and J dropped 0; count of bases not matched to a gene: 16. The CDR3 covers 19 residues. Germline values: CDR1 SSHAT, CDR2 FNYEAQ (reference sequence). CDR3 protein: CASSRTDRGDPVMNTEAFF. CDR3 sequence (DNA): TGTGCCAGCAGCCGGACAGACAGGGGGGACCCAGTCATGAACACTGAAGCTTTCTTT.

The rearrangement joins TRBV4-3 to TRBJ1-2; the D is unclear. This CDR3 contains 14 residues. V was pared by 0 bases and J by 4 bases, with 9 bases between. The V gene's germline CDR1 is LGHNA and CDR2 YSLEER. This CDR3 reads CASSQDAGSYGYTF. The CDR3 nucleotides are TGCGCCAGCAGCCAAGACGCGGGTAGCTATGGCTACACCTTC.

This chain joins TRBV25-1 and TRBJ2-5, with 7 bases fitting TRBD1. This CDR3 spans 13 amino acids. The trim removed 7 bases at V and 3 bases at J, leaving 5 bases unmatched. CDR1 and CDR2 from the germline V gene are MGHDK and SYGVNS. CDR3 bases: TGTGCCAGCACCCGACAGGGCGAAGAGACCCAGTACTTC. This gives the protein CASTRQGEETQYF.

The chain joins TRBV4-3 to TRBJ2-2; 10 nucleotides agree with TRBD2. Germline assignment: CDR1 LGHNA and CDR2 YSLEER. The CDR3 consists of 17 residues. J lost 7 bases, V lost 0 bases, and 8 bases had no gene match. CDR3 bases: TGCGCCAGCAGCCAAGATGAACCTAGCGGGAGTGACGGGGAGCTGTTTTTT. Translation: CASSQDEPSGSDGELFF.

This sequence joins TRBV5-1 and TRBJ2-5; 8 nucleotides match TRBD2. J gave up 1 base and V 0 bases, and 14 bases lay outside the gene matches. The CDR3 extends over 19 amino acids. Germline CDR1 is SGHRS and CDR2 is YFSETQ. In nucleotides, the CDR3 is TGCGCCAGCAGCTTGGGGCGCCCTGGAATAGCGGGAATCCAAGAGACCCAGTACTTC. This codes for CASSLGRPGIAGIQETQYF.

This chain joins TRBV6-1 and TRBJ1-2; D perhaps matches TRBD1 (5 bases). V lost 3 bases and J 2 bases, leaving 10 bases between the germline ends. Germline CDR1 and CDR2: MNHNS and SASEGT. This CDR3 spans 14 amino acids. The CDR3 nucleotides read TGTGCCAGCAGTGACTCAGGGTCCAACTATGGCTACACCTTC. It encodes CASSDSGSNYGYTF.

The V gene is TRBV10-3, the J gene TRBJ2-6; 7 bases match TRBD1. Germline loops: CDR1 ENHRY, CDR2 SYGVKD. The length of the CDR3 is 16 residues. J was trimmed by 4 bases and V by 3 bases; bases with no gene match: 6. The CDR3 coding sequence is TGTGCCATCAGTGACCAGACAGGGTTGGGGGCCAACGTCCTGACTTTC. Translation: CAISDQTGLGANVLTF.

The chain uses TRBV2 and TRBJ1-2; D possibly corresponds to TRBD1 (6 bases). Germline CDR1 reads SNHLY; CDR2 reads FYNNEI. The V gene lost 8 bases and the J gene lost 8 bases, with 15 bases spanning the gap. The CDR3 length is 12 residues. The CDR3 here is CASQTGFSGYTF. CDR3 in DNA: TGTGCCAGCCAGACAGGATTCTCCGGCTACACCTTC.

This chain connects TRBV4-2 to TRBJ1-4; D remains ambiguous. Trimming removed 0 bases at V and 8 bases at J, with 4 bases between. The CDR3 covers 12 residues. CDR1 is LGHNA and CDR2 is YNFKEQ in the germline V gene. The CDR3 nucleotides are TGTGCCAGCAGCCAAGATCGGGAAAAACTGTTTTTT. Translating gives CASSQDREKLFF.

The chain has TRBV30 and TRBJ2-7; the match to TRBD1 covers 7 bases. J gave up 0 bases and V 2 bases, and 1 base lay outside the gene matches. The CDR3 contains 13 residues. CDR1 and CDR2 from the germline V gene are GTSNPN and SVGIG (reference sequence). CDR3 sequence reads: CAWSTGVSYEQYF. The CDR3 bases are TGTGCCTGGAGTACAGGGGTCTCCTACGAGCAGTACTTC.

The chain combines TRBV30 with TRBJ1-1; D is ambiguous. The length of the CDR3 is 15 residues. Trimming left V 3 bases short and J 2 bases short, with 16 bases between. The V gene's germline CDR1 is GTSNPN and CDR2 SVGIG (reference sequence). This chain's CDR3 is CAWSWQQRVNTEAFF. CDR3 DNA sequence: TGTGCCTGGAGCTGGCAGCAGAGGGTAAACACTGAAGCTTTCTTT. The full variable domain, rest sourced from reference TRBV30 and TRBJ1-1, is SQTIHQWPATLVQPVGSPLSLECTVEGTSNPNLYWYRQAAGRGLQLLFYSVGIGQISSEVPQNLSASRPQDRQFILSSKKLLLSDSGFYLCAWSWQQRVNTEAFFGQGTRLTVV.

The chain couples TRBV4-3 to TRBJ2-2; TRBD2 matches at 8 bases. J lost 5 bases, V lost 6 bases, and 8 bases had no gene match. The CDR3 has 15 amino acids. Germline V gene lookup returns CDR1 LGHNA and CDR2 YSLEER. CDR3 coding DNA: TGCGCCAGCAGACCGGGACTAGGTGGTACCGGGGAGCTGTTTTTT. This codes for CASRPGLGGTGELFF.

This chain uses TRBV19 with TRBJ2-7; D uncertain. Trimming removed 3 bases at V and 5 bases at J, with 8 bases between. CDR1 and CDR2 (germline): LNHDA, SQIVND (reference sequence). There are 12 residues in the CDR3. CDR3 coding DNA: TGTGCCAGTAGTATGGGCAGGAACGAGCAGTACTTC. Protein product: CASSMGRNEQYF.

J is TRBJ1-2 and V is TRBV7-9; 8 bases are shared with TRBD1. Germline V gives CDR1 SEHNR, CDR2 FQNEAQ (reference sequence). The CDR3 spans 15 residues. V gave up 1 base and J gave up 6 bases; unmatched junction bases: 7. The CDR3 region is CASSLVSGGEDGYTF. The CDR3 DNA reads as TGTGCCAGCAGCTTAGTGTCAGGGGGCGAAGATGGCTACACCTTC.

Regarding this clone: Additional DNA sequences in this sample encode the identical CDR3. This rearrangement joins TRBV7-9 to TRBJ1-2; the match to TRBD1 covers 8 bases. V lost 5 bases, J lost 3 bases, and 8 bases stayed unmatched. CDR3 length: 15 amino acids. Germline-derived CDR1 and CDR2 are SEHNR and FQNEAQ (reference sequence). The CDR3 region is CASSSYRGDDYGYTF. CDR3 DNA sequence: TGTGCCAGCAGCAGTTACAGGGGGGATGACTATGGCTACACCTTC.

The chain joins TRBV27 to TRBJ2-5; tentative D call: TRBD2 (6 bases). CDR3 length: 13 residues. Germline CDR1 reads MNHEY; CDR2 reads SMNVEV (reference sequence). The ends were cut back, 5 bases at V and 2 bases at J, with 9 bases in the middle. CDR3 nucleotides: TGTGCCAGCAGTGCGGGACCTCAAGAGACCCAGTACTTC. Its translation: CASSAGPQETQYF.